Listed here are 26 T cell receptor beta chains from one sample, sequenced in a study of blood T cells in healthy people across ages. Together with a sample-barcoded 5' primer, a J-beta primer mix was included in a second PCR lasting roughly 6 to 12 cycles. MiXCR, run by TCRdb on the 5' RACE reads, gives a single entry per CDR3 protein. The sample has about 700,000 distinct CDR3 sequences, about a third seen once. Material for sequencing was blood. All receptors derive from a woman of 80 years or more in good health.

To note about this clonotype: A much larger clone sits a single nucleotide away, making a read error possible. V gene TRBV3-1 combines with J gene TRBJ2-1; 7 bases are shared with TRBD2. The CDR3 spans 16 residues. Germline V CDR1 and CDR2: LGHDT, YNNKEL (reference sequence). CDR3 region: CVSSQASAGSNNEQFF. The CDR3 DNA reads TGTGTCAGCAGCCAAGCATCAGCGGGGAGTAACAATGAGCAGTTCTTC.

Ten or more counts support this clonotype. The chain has TRBV15 and TRBJ2-1, with D possibly being TRBD2 (6 bases). Trimming cost V 6 bases and J 1 base, with 13 bases left between them. Germline V gives CDR1 LNHNV, CDR2 YYDKDF (reference sequence). The CDR3 totals 15 residues. CDR3 DNA sequence: TGTGCCACCAGTGGCGCGGGGAAATCCTACAATGAGCAGTTCTTC. It codes for CATSGAGKSYNEQFF.

V gene TRBV5-1 combines with J gene TRBJ2-3; D remains unclear. V was trimmed by 1 base and J by 6 bases, leaving 6 bases between them. Germline-derived CDR1 and CDR2 are SGHRS and YFSETQ. The CDR3 contains 12 residues. CDR3: CASSLSIDTQYF. The CDR3, as DNA: TGCGCCAGCAGCTTGAGCATTGATACGCAGTATTTT.

This clonotype was recorded many times. The chain employs TRBV7-2 and TRBJ2-3; 10 nucleotides match TRBD2. CDR1 is SGHTA, CDR2 FQGNSA, per germline. V lost 4 bases, J lost 5 bases, and 12 bases stayed unmatched. This CDR3 is built from 17 residues. Here the CDR3 reads CASSSSGGLTWGDTQYF. CDR3 in DNA: TGTGCCAGCAGCTCTAGCGGGGGCCTTACGTGGGGAGATACGCAGTATTTT.

This clonotype was detected only once. This may come from a read error, since a much larger clone is one base off. The chain joins TRBV9 to TRBJ2-7, with TRBD1 matching over 8 bases. Germline V lookup: CDR1 SGDLS, CDR2 YYNGEE. This CDR3 contains 12 residues. The CDR3 spells CWRLDRVGEQYF. For the CDR3, the DNA is TGCTGGCGCCTGGACAGGGTGGGCGAGCAGTACTTC.

The gene calls are TRBV12-3 or TRBV12-4 and TRBJ1-5, with TRBD1 as a possible D gene (5 bases). V lost 0 bases, J lost 4 bases, and 19 bases lay in between. The CDR3 is 18 amino acids. The CDR3 protein is CASSLAMSGRAGNQPQHF. The CDR3, as DNA: TGTGCCAGCAGTTTAGCGATGTCCGGCAGGGCGGGTAATCAGCCCCAGCATTTT.

V usage is TRBV4-2 and J usage is TRBJ2-3; 10 nucleotides line up with TRBD2. V shed 1 base, J shed 3 bases, and the junction held 4 bases outside the gene matches. The CDR3 length is 16 residues. Germline V gives CDR1 LGHNA, CDR2 YNFKEQ. This CDR3 reads CASSQALAGVTDTQYF. The CDR3 DNA reads as TGTGCCAGCAGCCAAGCCCTAGCGGGAGTGACAGATACGCAGTATTTT.

There are many counts of this clonotype. The CDR3 spells CASSESALGGGANVLTF. CDR3 in DNA: TGTGCCAGCAGTGAATCGGCCCTGGGTGGTGGGGCCAACGTCCTGACTTTC. The chain carries TRBV6-1 and TRBJ2-6; D gene uncertain. The CDR3 totals 17 residues. The germline V gene has CDR1 MNHNS and CDR2 SASEGT. V shed 2 bases and J shed 3 bases, with 14 bases lying between them.

Details on this clonotype: One base away lies a much larger clone, so this may be a sequencing read error. The CDR3 loop reads CASSAETGCYEQYF. CDR3 coding DNA: TGTGCCAGCAGTGCGGAGACAGGGTGTTACGAGCAGTACTTC. The chain is built from TRBV6-1 and TRBJ2-7; 7 bases agree with TRBD1. From germline, CDR1 is MNHNS and CDR2 SASEGT. V gave up 4 bases and J gave up 4 bases; unmatched junction bases: 7. The CDR3 contains 14 residues.

This clonotype showed up many times. This rearrangement joins TRBV3-1 to TRBJ1-4; possible D gene TRBD1, 6 bases. V was clipped by 4 bases and J by 5 bases, with 11 bases between them. CDR1 is LGHDT and CDR2 is YNNKEL in the germline V gene (reference sequence). There are 14 residues in the CDR3. In DNA, the CDR3 is TGTGCCAGCAGCCCCTGGAGGGGGAATGAAAAACTGTTTTTT. This codes for CASSPWRGNEKLFF.

This clonotype was counted only a few times. The chain uses TRBV20-1 and TRBJ2-2; no clear D. This CDR3 comprises 15 residues. Trimming took off 2 bases at V and 4 bases at J, with 14 bases between the two ends. Germline V gives CDR1 DFQATT, CDR2 SNEGSKA (reference sequence). CDR3 sequence (DNA): TGCAGTGCTAGACCCGCCGGGTTCGGCACCGGGGAGCTGTTTTTT. It is translated as CSARPAGFGTGELFF.

In its sample, this clonotype was seen many times. A junction boundary mismatches the germline segment, possibly from a read error. This chain links TRBV7-2 with TRBJ2-5; no definite D call. The CDR3 extends over 13 amino acids. CDR1 and CDR2 from the germline V gene are SGHTA and FQGNSA. The CDR3 nucleotides are TGTGCCAGAAGCTCAAACCGGGCAGAGACCCAGTACTTC. The encoded protein is CARSSNRAETQYF. Full variable domain (remainder filled in from reference TRBV7-2 and TRBJ2-5): GAGVSQSPSNKVTEKGKDVELRCDPISGHTALYWYRQSLGQGLEFLIYFQGNSAPDKSGLPSDRFSAERTGGSVSTLTIQRTQQEDSAVYLCARSSNRAETQYFGPGTRLLVL.

The chain couples TRBV7-2 to TRBJ2-2; the D call may be TRBD1 or TRBD2 (6 bases each). The CDR3 has 14 amino acids. Germline CDR1 is SGHTA and CDR2 is FQGNSA. V dropped 7 bases and J dropped 3 bases, with 12 bases sitting between them. The CDR3 region is CASMGGQHTGELFF. Here the CDR3 DNA reads TGTGCCAGCATGGGGGGCCAACACACCGGGGAGCTGTTTTTT.

Regarding this clonotype: A much larger clone differs by one base, so this may be a read error. This chain links TRBV4-1 with TRBJ2-7; D tentatively reads TRBD1 or TRBD2 (5 bases each). Germline V gene data show CDR1 as MGHRA and CDR2 as YSYEKL. With 0 bases removed from V and 3 bases from J, the gap between germline ends came to 18 bases. The CDR3 totals 17 residues. CDR3 amino acids: CASSQDKGQAGSYEQYF. The CDR3 DNA is TGCGCCAGCAGCCAAGATAAAGGCCAGGCAGGGAGCTACGAGCAGTACTTC.

This clonotype was seen ten or more times. The gene calls are TRBV4-2 and TRBJ2-7; perhaps D is TRBD1 or TRBD2 (5 bases each). This CDR3 spans 13 amino acids. Between the trimmed V and J ends, which lost 6 bases and 0 bases, there was a span of 9 bases. In germline, CDR1 is LGHNA, CDR2 YNFKEQ. The CDR3 nucleotides read TGTGCCAGCAGTCAGAGGGGCTCCTACGAGCAGTACTTC. This codes for CASSQRGSYEQYF.

As concerns this clonotype: One junction end disagrees with the germline gene, perhaps due to a read error. The V call is TRBV12-3 or TRBV12-4, the J call TRBJ2-3; a weak D match, TRBD2 (6 bases). The CDR3 covers 15 residues. As DNA, the CDR3 is TGTGCCAGCAGTTTTAGCGGCCTTAGCACAGATGCGCAGTATTTT. This translates into CASSFSGLSTDAQYF.

The gene calls are TRBV5-1 and TRBJ2-1, with D maybe TRBD1 (6 bases). The V end lost 5 bases, the J end lost 0 bases, and 15 bases lay between the germline ends. This CDR3 comprises 16 residues. Germline assignment: CDR1 SGHRS and CDR2 YFSETQ. The CDR3 sequence: CASRTSFRGSYNEQFF. DNA of the CDR3: TGCGCCAGCAGAACCTCTTTCAGGGGCTCCTACAATGAGCAGTTCTTC.

V and J are TRBV11-2 and TRBJ1-2, with 8 bases lining up with TRBD1. This CDR3 has 15 residues. Trimming took 0 bases from V and 3 from J; bases not matched to a gene: 3. Looked up from germline, CDR1 is SGHAT and CDR2 is FQNNGV. The CDR3 bases are TGTGCCAGCAGCTTAGACCCGACAGGGGACTATGGCTACACCTTC. Translating it yields CASSLDPTGDYGYTF.

This clonotype was seen a handful of times. This rearrangement joins TRBV28 to TRBJ2-1; TRBD2 matches 8 bases. V shed 2 bases, J shed 6 bases, and the junction held 6 bases outside the gene matches. From germline, CDR1 is MDHEN and CDR2 SYDVKM. The CDR3 runs 15 residues. The CDR3 region is CASSLGGLVGNEQFF. The CDR3 bases are TGTGCCAGCAGTTTAGGGGGACTAGTCGGCAATGAGCAGTTCTTC.

The rearrangement uses TRBV12-3 or TRBV12-4 and TRBJ2-7; the match to TRBD2 covers 12 bases. The CDR3 extends over 15 amino acids. The J segment lost 4 bases and the V segment lost 4 bases, leaving 5 bases of the junction unmatched. The DNA for the CDR3 is TGTGCCAGCAGTTCCCTAGCGGGGGGGTCGTACGAGCAGTACTTC. Amino acid sequence: CASSSLAGGSYEQYF.

This clonotype was counted ten times or more. The chain recombines TRBV4-1 with TRBJ2-3; D may correspond to TRBD1 or TRBD2 (5 bases each). Germline CDR1 and CDR2: MGHRA and YSYEKL. The CDR3 loop spans 16 amino acids. V gave up 1 base and J gave up 2 bases, with 13 bases separating them. In DNA form, the CDR3 reads TGCGCCAGCAGCCAAGGTCCTGGGGGATACACAGATACGCAGTATTTT. Protein: CASSQGPGGYTDTQYF.

There are a few counts of this clonotype. The chain joins TRBV9 to TRBJ2-3; TRBD1 is a possible D gene (6 bases). Per the germline V gene, CDR1 is SGDLS and CDR2 is YYNGEE. The CDR3 length is 16 residues. V was cut by 0 bases and J by 1 base, with 12 bases left in between. Here the CDR3 DNA reads TGTGCCAGCAGCGTAGGGCACAGGGTGGGCACAGATACGCAGTATTTT. Protein sequence: CASSVGHRVGTDTQYF.

This clonotype was picked up many times. V gene TRBV20-1 combines with J gene TRBJ2-3; tentative D call: TRBD1 (6 bases). This CDR3 contains 14 residues. The V gene lost 3 bases and the J gene lost 2 bases, with 12 bases spanning the gap. Germline-derived CDR1 and CDR2 are DFQATT and SNEGSKA (reference sequence). The DNA for the CDR3 is TGCAGTGCTAGGTCACAGGGAAACACAGATACGCAGTATTTT. Translating it yields CSARSQGNTDTQYF.

The V and J genes are TRBV20-1 and TRBJ2-3, with D hard to call. V lost 3 bases to trimming and J lost 2 bases, with 6 bases between them. The germline CDR1 and CDR2 sequences are DFQATT and SNEGSKA (reference sequence). The CDR3 is made up of 12 amino acids. The CDR3 loop reads CSASWATDTQYF. As DNA, the CDR3 is TGCAGTGCTAGTTGGGCCACAGATACGCAGTATTTT.

As concerns this clonotype: At one of its ends the junction is not consistent with the germline gene, which may arise from a read error. The J gene is TRBJ1-5, the V gene TRBV6-2 or TRBV6-3, with no clear D. The CDR3 loop spans 13 amino acids. Per the germline V gene, CDR1 is MNHEY and CDR2 is SVGEGT. The CDR3 DNA sequence: TGTGCCGGCAGCTACTCGAGGAATCAGCCCCAGCATTTT. This translates into CAGSYSRNQPQHF.

V gene TRBV5-1 combines with J gene TRBJ1-1; perhaps TRBD1 as D (5 bases). The CDR3 has 13 amino acids. Looked up from germline, CDR1 is SGHRS and CDR2 is YFSETQ. The V and J ends lost 4 bases and 8 bases respectively, with 15 bases between them. Here the CDR3 reads CASSLLGGDEAFF. The CDR3 region has the DNA TGCGCCAGCAGCCTCCTTGGGGGAGACGAAGCTTTCTTT.